This TCR beta chain was retrieved from a study of T cell repertoires in cytomegalovirus infection. Study details: Based on public TCR beta signatures, there were indications of CMV infection and of a matching HLA type.

Study results and caveats: CMV-specific HLA-C-restricted TCR beta clonotypes dominated the ex vivo response. Frequencies of public TCR beta families were cumulated, and this identified carriers of CMV plus the relevant HLA.

From germline, CDR1 is SGHTA and CDR2 FQGTGA. The length of the CDR3 is 15 residues. Deletions cut 7 bases from V and 4 bases from J, with 16 bases between. To note about this clonotype: Its cognate antigen is unknown.

TCRdb itself ran the reads through MiXCR, one entry per CDR3 protein. This sample has about 920,000 distinct CDR3 sequences; roughly 30% occur once, and the top ten carry 10% to 15%. The specimen was cultured CD8+ T cells from PBMCs, collected from culture after CMV antigen stimulation. The chain links TRBV7-3 to TRBJ2-2; D might be TRBD1 or TRBD2, each matching 5 bases. This receptor was taken from a human donor in good health (CMV status not recorded). Some clones in this sample may be carry-over from other donors' samples. Written as DNA, the CDR3 is TGTGCCAGCAACTTTGAGGGGAGTGGCACCGGGGAGCTGTTTTTT. It yields the protein CASNFEGSGTGELFF.